The T cell receptor beta chain described here comes from a study of cytomegalovirus exposure and HLA in healthy donors. Study-level background: In a later analysis, the roughly 110 validation repertoires were reported to have used the same platform as the roughly 600 first-cohort repertoires. Broader study findings: For most TCR sequences rarity was the rule, although some public TCRs occurred in many donors. CMV antigen specificity of three CMV-associated chains was confirmed in vitro.

The V and J ends lost 7 bases and 5 bases, in that order; junction bases with no gene match: 5. The CDR3 is made up of 15 amino acids. Per germline, CDR1 MDHEN and CDR2 SYDVKM. The donors were part of the approximately 120-subject validation cohort, which stood apart from the approximately 670-subject first cohort. A word on this clone: Its antigen remains unknown.

Clones were read by immunoSEQ multiplex PCR, and TCRdb kept only the in-frame ones, dropping some. This sample carries under 150,000 clones, approximately 86% of them seen once, and the ten largest clones take just under 9%. The chain uses TRBV28 and TRBJ2-3, with 14 bases matching TRBD2. Material for sequencing was PBMCs. The TCR sequence derives from a man aged 18 to 30 in good health and CMV-seropositive. CDR3 residues: CASKGLAGGKDTQYF. The CDR3 DNA is TGTGCCAGCAAAGGACTAGCGGGAGGCAAAGATACGCAGTATTTT.